The table lists the clone carrying this TCR beta chain with many counts. What it binds is unknown. Control and CVID samples contributed equal amounts of genomic DNA. This table comes from immunoSEQ multiplex PCR, and its TCRdb copy is limited to in-frame clones, with some not included. The table lists about 42,000 clones, with no singletons. The sample comes from a study of T cell clonality in common variable immunodeficiency. Study-wide findings and caveats: Fewer TCRbeta clones were shared among CVID subjects than controls. What drives increased CVID clonality needs T cell subpopulation sequencing.

The clonotype was recovered from a person aged 18 to 75 in good health. Material: peripheral blood mononuclear cells.

CDR3 sequence: CSGGQGATEQFF. The sequenced CDR3 bases are TGCAGCGGAGGACAGGGGGCGACTGAG. The gene calls are TRBV29-1 and TRBJ2-1; 11 bases are a match to TRBD1. The CDR3 end lies 3 residues beyond the end of the read and is filled in from the germline J gene. CDR3 length: 12 amino acids. V lost 7 bases and J lost 9; bases outside the gene matches: 5. CDR1 is SQVTM, CDR2 ANQGSEA, per germline.